This T cell receptor (beta chain) was captured in a study of breast tumors, draining lymph nodes, adjacent tissues. Whole-study findings and limits: Tumor repertoires ranked between lymph nodes and nontumor tissue in diversity, with V and J gene preferences.

The sample holds many counts of this clonotype. Its antigen is still unknown. This CDR3 spans 13 amino acids. V gave up 4 bases and J gave up 6 bases, with 13 bases separating them. Germline CDR1 and CDR2: SQVTM and ANQGSEA. Samples came from axillary lymph nodes draining the breast cancer. TCRdb used MiXCR to reprocess the multiplex PCR reads, holding one entry per CDR3 protein. The profile covers 100,000 to 150,000 distinct CDR3 sequences, with 20% appearing a single time and over 3% taken by the ten largest. Material for sequencing was axillary lymph node tissue. The receptor comes from a female donor with breast cancer. Some clones in this sample may be carry-over from other donors' samples. The chain recombines TRBV29-1 with TRBJ2-1, with D perhaps TRBD1 (5 bases). The CDR3 coding sequence is TGCAGCGTTGGTCAAGCCCAGGGCAATGAGCAGTTCTTC. This sequence encodes CSVGQAQGNEQFF.